Listed here is a single T cell receptor (beta chain). The antigen is unknown. This CDR3 comprises 15 residues. The ends were cut back, 5 bases at V and 1 base at J, with 15 bases in the middle. Looked up from germline, CDR1 is SGHAT and CDR2 is FQNNGV. The PCR ran on 60 Vbeta and 13 Jbeta primers. In the authors' methods: Roughly 76 million unique TCR beta chains, around 11 million of them shared, were counted by a later analysis. Only in-frame clones appear in the TCRdb table, and some are missing; sequencing was by immunoSEQ multiplex PCR. V and J calls and clone size are as listed in that table; D and trimming were resolved from the DNA. The sample records hundreds of thousands of clones, about four fifths being singletons. The sample comes from a study of cytomegalovirus exposure and HLA in healthy donors. About the study: Findings of an earlier analysis included some 110 million unique TCR beta sequences from 200 million or so T cells. Study-wide results and limits: The study designated 150 or so TCR beta chains cytomegalovirus-associated.

This rearrangement joins TRBV11-2 to TRBJ2-7, with a tentative D call TRBD2 (5 bases). The clonotype comes from a man aged 40-50 years in good health and CMV-seropositive. The sequencing input was PBMCs. The CDR3 loop is CASSGLRVRSYEQYF. The CDR3 region has the DNA TGTGCCAGCAGCGGACTTCGGGTTAGGTCCTACGAGCAGTACTTC.